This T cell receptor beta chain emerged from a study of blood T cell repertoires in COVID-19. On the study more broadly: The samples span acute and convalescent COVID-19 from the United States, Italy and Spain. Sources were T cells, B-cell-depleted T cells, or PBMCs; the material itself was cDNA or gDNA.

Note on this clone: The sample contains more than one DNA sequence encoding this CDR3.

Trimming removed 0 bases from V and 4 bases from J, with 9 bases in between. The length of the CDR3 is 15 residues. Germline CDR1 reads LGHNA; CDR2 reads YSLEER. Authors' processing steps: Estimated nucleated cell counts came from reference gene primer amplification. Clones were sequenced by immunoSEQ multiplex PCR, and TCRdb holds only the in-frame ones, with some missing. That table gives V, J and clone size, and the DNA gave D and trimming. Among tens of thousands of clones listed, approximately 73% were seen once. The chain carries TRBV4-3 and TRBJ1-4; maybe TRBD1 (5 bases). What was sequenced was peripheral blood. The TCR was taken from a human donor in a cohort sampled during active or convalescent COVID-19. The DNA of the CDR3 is TGCGCCAGCAGCCAAGAAGGGCAGGGTAATGAAAAACTGTTTTTT. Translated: CASSQEGQGNEKLFF.